The entry below gives a single T cell receptor beta chain sequence along with its context. Its antigen remains unidentified. Amplified regions were TCR beta CDR3 sequences from RNA transcripts. An initial round of RT-PCR targeting the TCR CDR3 relied on the HTBI primer set. TCRdb ran MiXCR on the multiplex PCR reads and lists one entry per CDR3 protein. The sample yields almost 250,000 distinct CDR3 sequences, about 25% seen once. Germline trimming cut 2 bases from V and 1 base from J; bases unmatched to any gene: 8. CDR1 is DFQATT, CDR2 SNEGSKA, per germline (reference sequence). CDR3 size: 15 residues. The data were obtained in a study of T cells in Graves' hyperthyroidism and ophthalmopathy. Study-level results: A median about 6 months before onset, the model predicted ophthalmopathy. In the blood, most expanded thyroid clonotypes above 0.001 appeared as well.

The V and J genes are TRBV20-1 and TRBJ2-7; 7 positions match TRBD1. The sample was blood. This clonotype originated in a woman aged 35 to 49 with Graves' ophthalmopathy. The CDR3 region is CSARLGQYVSYEQYF. CDR3 sequence (DNA): TGCAGTGCTAGACTGGGACAGTATGTTTCCTACGAGCAGTACTTC.